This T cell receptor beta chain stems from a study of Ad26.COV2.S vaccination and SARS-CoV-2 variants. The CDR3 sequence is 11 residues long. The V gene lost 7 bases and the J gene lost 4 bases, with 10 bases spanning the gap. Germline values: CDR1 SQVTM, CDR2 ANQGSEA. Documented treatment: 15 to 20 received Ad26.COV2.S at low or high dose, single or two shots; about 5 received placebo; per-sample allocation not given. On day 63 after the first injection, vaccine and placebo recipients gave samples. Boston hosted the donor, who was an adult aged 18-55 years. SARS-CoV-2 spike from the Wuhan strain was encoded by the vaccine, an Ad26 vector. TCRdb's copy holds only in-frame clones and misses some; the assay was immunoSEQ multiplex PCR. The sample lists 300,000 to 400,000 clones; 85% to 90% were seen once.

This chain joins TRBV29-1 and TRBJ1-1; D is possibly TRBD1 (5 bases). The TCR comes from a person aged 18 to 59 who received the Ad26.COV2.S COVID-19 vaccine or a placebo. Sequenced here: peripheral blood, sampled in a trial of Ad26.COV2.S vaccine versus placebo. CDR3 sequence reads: CSGGMGTEAFF. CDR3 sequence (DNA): TGCAGCGGGGGGATGGGCACTGAAGCTTTCTTT. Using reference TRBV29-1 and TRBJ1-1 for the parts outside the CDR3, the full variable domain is SAVISQKPSRDICQRGTSLTIQCQVDSQVTMMFWYRQQPGQSLTLIATANQGSEATYESGFVIDKFPISRPNLTFSTLTVSNMSPEDSSIYLCSGGMGTEAFFGQGTRLTVV.